One sample yielded the 13 T cell receptor beta chains listed below, sequenced in a study of T cells in Graves' hyperthyroidism and ophthalmopathy. RNA transcripts served as the template for amplifying TCR beta CDR3 regions. The HTBI primer set drove a first-round RT-PCR of the TCR CDR3. TCRdb re-called the multiplex PCR reads through MiXCR, storing one row per CDR3 protein. The table records about 180,000 distinct CDR3 sequences, 15% to 20% of them present only once. The material sequenced was blood. Receptors originate from a woman aged 45-59 years with Graves' hyperthyroidism.

Concerning this clonotype: Possible read error: a much larger clone is one base away. The gene calls are TRBV6-1 and TRBJ2-7; no definite D call. This CDR3 is 12 amino acids long. Germline CDR1 and CDR2: MNHNS and SASEGT. CDR3 bases: TGTGCCAGCAGTGCCACAGCCTACGGGCAGTACTTC. This encodes CASSATAYGQYF.

A few counts support this clonotype. The CDR3 reads CASSSYRGRLKGYTF. Here the CDR3 DNA reads TGTGCCAGCAGCTCTTACAGGGGGCGTTTGAAAGGCTACACCTTC. The rearrangement uses TRBV11-2 and TRBJ1-2; 9 bases line up with TRBD1. V gave up 4 bases and J gave up 8 bases; unmatched junction bases: 11. The CDR3 length is 15 residues. The germline V gene has CDR1 SGHAT and CDR2 FQNNGV.

This clonotype was counted at least ten times. The chain is built from TRBV7-2 and TRBJ1-3; 7 positions match TRBD1. Germline-derived CDR1 and CDR2 are SGHTA and FQGNSA. The CDR3 is 15 amino acids. With 1 base clipped from V and 8 bases from J, the junction kept 8 bases outside the gene matches. CDR3 sequence (DNA): TGTGCCAGCAGCTTAGATAGGGCAGGGGGATACACCATATATTTT. Translated, it gives CASSLDRAGGYTIYF.

This clonotype was counted ten times or more. The genes are TRBV12-3 or TRBV12-4 and TRBJ1-6; 7 positions agree with TRBD1. This CDR3 comprises 17 residues. The J segment lost 10 bases and the V segment lost 5 bases, leaving 17 bases of the junction unmatched. The CDR3 reads CASSLGLAGGLKSPLHF. CDR3 bases: TGTGCCAGCAGTCTAGGACTCGCAGGGGGTCTAAAATCACCCCTCCACTTT.

V and J are TRBV7-9 and TRBJ1-1; D is unresolved. The germline V and J ends were trimmed by 5 bases and 0 bases, with 10 bases remaining between them. Looked up from germline, CDR1 is SEHNR and CDR2 is FQNEAQ (reference sequence). The CDR3 has 14 residues. The DNA of the CDR3 is TGTGCCAGCAGCCCTCAGTGGCTGAACACTGAAGCTTTCTTT. It encodes CASSPQWLNTEAFF.

This clonotype was picked up many times. The V gene is TRBV20-1, the J gene TRBJ1-1; 9 positions match TRBD1. CDR3 length: 15 amino acids. CDR1 and CDR2 (germline): DFQATT, SNEGSKA (reference sequence). The junction had 11 bases not matched to a gene; V was cut back by 5 bases and J by 4 bases. The CDR3 sequence is CSAPETGGAGTEAFF. The CDR3, as DNA: TGCAGTGCTCCCGAAACAGGGGGCGCGGGCACTGAAGCTTTCTTT.

This clonotype was seen ten or more times. The V gene is TRBV7-9, the J gene TRBJ1-1; D perhaps matches TRBD1 (6 bases). The CDR3 length is 12 residues. V lost 10 bases, J lost 1 base, and 10 bases lay in between. Germline lookup yields CDR1 SEHNR and CDR2 FQNEAQ (reference sequence). Here the CDR3 reads CATRGPNTEAFF. CDR3 bases: TGTGCCACCAGGGGCCCGAACACTGAAGCTTTCTTT.

This clonotype has a count of ten or more. The V and J genes are TRBV7-9 and TRBJ1-4; 9 positions match TRBD1. Germline CDR1 reads SEHNR; CDR2 reads FQNEAQ (reference sequence). The V gene end was trimmed by 5 bases and the J gene end by 0 bases; junction bases not matched to a gene: 7. CDR3 length: 17 residues. CDR3 amino acids: CASSGGTGLATNEKLFF. Here the CDR3 DNA reads TGTGCCAGCAGCGGAGGGACAGGGCTGGCAACTAATGAAAAACTGTTTTTT.

The chain recombines TRBV5-1 with TRBJ1-6; 7 bases align to TRBD1. J was trimmed by 5 bases and V by 0 bases; bases with no gene match: 8. CDR3 length equals 17 residues. In germline, CDR1 is SGHRS, CDR2 YFSETQ. The CDR3 sequence is CASSLATGAINNSPLHF. In nucleotides, the CDR3 is TGCGCCAGCAGCTTGGCCACAGGGGCGATAAATAATTCACCCCTCCACTTT. Full variable domain (remainder filled in from reference TRBV5-1 and TRBJ1-6): KAGVTQTPRYLIKTRGQQVTLSCSPISGHRSVSWYQQTPGQGLQFLFEYFSETQRNKGNFPGRFSGRQFSNSRSEMNVSTLELGDSALYLCASSLATGAINNSPLHFGNGTRLTVT.

This clonotype was seen at least ten times. The V call is TRBV12-3 or TRBV12-4, the J call TRBJ1-1; the match to TRBD1 covers 7 bases. J gave up 6 bases and V 6 bases, and 7 bases lay outside the gene matches. The CDR3 has 13 amino acids. In DNA form, the CDR3 reads TGTGCCAGCAGAAAGACAGGGACCTCTGAAGCTTTCTTT. As protein: CASRKTGTSEAFF.

The chain employs TRBV5-1 and TRBJ1-2; 7 bases line up with TRBD1. The CDR3 contains 15 residues. Trimming took 4 bases from V and 1 from J; bases not matched to a gene: 7. CDR1 SGHRS and CDR2 YFSETQ come from the germline V gene. The CDR3 region is CASSASGGYNYGYTF. The CDR3 region has the DNA TGCGCCAGCAGCGCCTCAGGGGGTTATAACTATGGCTACACCTTC.

This clonotype was recorded many times. The chain recombines TRBV6-1 with TRBJ2-3, with D possibly being TRBD1 (6 bases). Per the germline V gene, CDR1 is MNHNS and CDR2 is SASEGT. V dropped 10 bases and J dropped 2 bases, with 25 bases sitting between them. CDR3 length: 17 residues. Here the CDR3 DNA reads TGTGCCACCATGCCACACGGGACACCCTTTAACACAGATACGCAGTATTTT. Residues: CATMPHGTPFNTDTQYF.

This clonotype came up once. The chain recombines TRBV5-5 with TRBJ2-1; TRBD1 is a possible D gene (6 bases). Germline lookup yields CDR1 SGHKS and CDR2 YYEKEE (reference sequence). Trimming cost V 0 bases and J 3 bases, with 10 bases left between them. This CDR3 comprises 15 residues. Written as DNA, the CDR3 is TGTGCCAGCAGCTTGGACAGGGCCTTCTACAATGAGCAGTTCTTC. It specifies CASSLDRAFYNEQFF.